The next 24 T cell receptor beta chains were all read from a single sample in a study of OX40 agonist ivuxolimab in advanced cancers. Measured with immunoSEQ multiplex PCR; TCRdb has only the in-frame clones, and not every one. The table has about 50,000 clones, about 80% seen once. Sequenced here: CD4+ or CD8+ T cells sorted from blood, sampled in a trial of the OX40 agonist ivuxolimab. The receptors here all came from an adult with an advanced solid tumor such as melanoma, head and neck, liver or kidney cancer.

The gene calls are TRBV10-3 and TRBJ2-7; possible D gene TRBD2, 7 bases. The V end lost 2 bases, the J end lost 1 base, and 15 bases lay between the germline ends. There are 16 residues in the CDR3. Germline CDR1 reads ENHRY; CDR2 reads SYGVKD. In DNA form, the CDR3 reads TGTGCCATCAGTGAGAGGGGGGGCGGCACTTCCTACGAGCAGTACTTC. This codes for CAISERGGGTSYEQYF.

This clone was counted only a few times. The V gene is TRBV28, the J gene TRBJ1-4; possibly TRBD1 for D (6 bases). The CDR3 length is 16 residues. CDR1 is MDHEN and CDR2 is SYDVKM in the germline V gene. Trimming shortened V by 5 bases and J by 0 bases, and 13 bases separated the two germline ends. CDR3 sequence: CASSRDIHSTNEKLFF. As DNA, the CDR3 is TGTGCCAGCAGTCGGGACATCCATTCAACTAATGAAAAACTGTTTTTT.

The CDR3, as DNA: TGCGCCAGCAGCCAACTCCACAGGGGGCAGCGGTCGGATCAGCCCCAGCATTTT. Amino acid sequence: CASSQLHRGQRSDQPQHF. The V and J genes are TRBV4-1 and TRBJ1-5; 9 bases fit TRBD1. Trimming cost V 2 bases and J 5 bases; bases outside gene matches: 13. Germline CDR1 is MGHRA and CDR2 is YSYEKL. This CDR3 has 18 residues.

V gene TRBV4-3 combines with J gene TRBJ1-2, with D uncertain. Germline assignment: CDR1 LGHNA and CDR2 YSLEER. Trimming stripped 1 base from V and 0 bases from J, with 9 bases between. This CDR3 is 15 amino acids long. In DNA form, the CDR3 reads TGCGCCAGCAGCCAAGCCCACAGCTCTAACTATGGCTACACCTTC. The encoded protein is CASSQAHSSNYGYTF.

CDR3 sequence (DNA): TGTGCCAGCAGTTACGCCATGACAGGGAACACTGAAGCTTTCTTT. Translating it yields CASSYAMTGNTEAFF. The genes are TRBV6-5 and TRBJ1-1; tentatively, D is TRBD1 (6 bases). The CDR3 length is 15 residues. In germline, CDR1 is MNHEY, CDR2 SVGAGI. Trimming took off 2 bases at V and 1 base at J, with 11 bases between the two ends.

The J gene is TRBJ2-1, the V gene TRBV6-5; D call uncertain. V was clipped by 6 bases and J by 13 bases, with 16 bases between them. Germline CDR1 is MNHEY and CDR2 is SVGAGI. This CDR3 comprises 12 residues. For the CDR3, the DNA is TGTGCCAGCAGAACGCGACCTGGGCTACAGTTCTTC. It is translated as CASRTRPGLQFF.

The chain employs TRBV21-1 and TRBJ1-4. TRBV21-1 is a recognized pseudogene. This CDR3 comprises 15 residues. The CDR3 protein is CASSNDEGSNEKLFF. The CDR3 DNA follows: TGTGCCAGCAGTAATGATGAGGGCTCAAATGAAAAACTGTTTTTT.

The chain couples TRBV6-1 to TRBJ2-1; 7 nucleotides line up with TRBD2. Germline CDR1 is MNHNS and CDR2 is SASEGT. The V segment lost 7 bases and the J segment 4 bases; nucleotides outside the gene matches: 7. This CDR3 has 14 residues. CDR3 region: CASTASGVYNEQFF. In DNA, the CDR3 is TGTGCCAGCACGGCAAGCGGGGTATACAATGAGCAGTTCTTC.

This clone appeared a few times. This chain joins TRBV7-2 and TRBJ1-6; D remains ambiguous. The CDR3 is made up of 11 amino acids. Trimming took off 2 bases at V and 7 bases at J, with 0 bases between the two ends. CDR1 and CDR2 (germline): SGHTA, FQGNSA. CDR3 DNA: TGTGCCAGCAGCTTAAATTCACCCCTCCACTTT. Encoded protein: CASSLNSPLHF. Using reference TRBV7-2 and TRBJ1-6 for the parts outside the CDR3, the full variable domain is GAGVSQSPSNKVTEKGKDVELRCDPISGHTALYWYRQSLGQGLEFLIYFQGNSAPDKSGLPSDRFSAERTGGSVSTLTIQRTQQEDSAVYLCASSLNSPLHFGNGTRLTVT.

DNA for the CDR3: TGCGCCAGCAGCCAAGATCAGGGACGTGGCTACACCTTC. As protein: CASSQDQGRGYTF. The chain combines TRBV4-1 with TRBJ1-2; TRBD1 is a possible D gene (5 bases). The length of the CDR3 is 13 residues. Germline V gene sequence: CDR1 MGHRA, CDR2 YSYEKL. V gave up 0 bases and J gave up 7 bases, with 9 bases separating them.

V is TRBV28 and J is TRBJ1-6; D ambiguous. The CDR3 runs 13 residues. Germline CDR1 reads MDHEN; CDR2 reads SYDVKM. The V end was cut by 10 bases, the J end by 6 bases, with 13 bases between. The CDR3 DNA sequence: TGTGCCATCACTGGACGGTTTAATTCACCCCTCCACTTT. It codes for CAITGRFNSPLHF.

The gene calls are TRBV7-2 and TRBJ2-3, with D possibly being TRBD2 (6 bases). Per germline, CDR1 SGHTA and CDR2 FQGNSA. This CDR3 region has 14 residues. Trimming removed 4 bases at V and 2 bases at J, with 10 bases between. DNA of the CDR3: TGTGCCAGCAGCTCGGGACTTGTCACAGATACGCAGTATTTT. Translating it yields CASSSGLVTDTQYF.

The chain links TRBV6-1 to TRBJ1-2, with a possible D match to TRBD1 (5 bases). The V end lost 2 bases, the J end lost 0 bases, and 13 bases lay between the germline ends. The CDR3 contains 16 residues. CDR1 and CDR2 from the germline V gene are MNHNS and SASEGT. The CDR3 protein is CASSENQGLTNYGYTF. CDR3 in DNA: TGTGCCAGCAGTGAAAACCAGGGACTAACTAACTATGGCTACACCTTC.

This clone has a single count. The V call is TRBV29-1, the J call TRBJ1-2, with D hard to call. V gave up 5 bases and J gave up 5 bases, with 6 bases separating them. The germline V gene has CDR1 SQVTM and CDR2 ANQGSEA. This CDR3 has 10 residues. The CDR3: CSVFGYGYTF. DNA of the CDR3: TGCAGCGTTTTTGGATATGGCTACACCTTC.

The rearrangement links TRBV28 to TRBJ1-5; 11 bases are a match to TRBD1. This CDR3 region has 17 residues. The V segment lost 4 bases and the J segment 5 bases; nucleotides outside the gene matches: 10. The germline CDR1 and CDR2 sequences are MDHEN and SYDVKM. The CDR3 region is CASSSLWTGGAYQPQHF. The CDR3 DNA reads as TGTGCCAGCAGTTCCTTATGGACAGGGGGCGCGTATCAGCCCCAGCATTTT.

This clone has more than one count but fewer than ten. This chain joins TRBV29-1 and TRBJ1-2, with D tentatively TRBD1 (5 bases). Trimming shortened V by 7 bases and J by 5 bases, and 20 bases separated the two germline ends. CDR1 is SQVTM and CDR2 is ANQGSEA in the germline V gene. The CDR3 covers 14 residues. CDR3 amino acids: CSAEIGVQRYGYTF. The DNA for the CDR3 is TGCAGCGCCGAAATAGGGGTGCAACGATATGGCTACACCTTC. Drawing the rest from reference TRBV29-1 and TRBJ1-2, the complete variable domain is SAVISQKPSRDICQRGTSLTIQCQVDSQVTMMFWYRQQPGQSLTLIATANQGSEATYESGFVIDKFPISRPNLTFSTLTVSNMSPEDSSIYLCSAEIGVQRYGYTFGSGTRLTVV.

The V call is TRBV4-1, the J call TRBJ1-1; 7 bases are shared with TRBD1. The V segment lost 2 bases and the J segment 1 base; nucleotides outside the gene matches: 1. The CDR3 sequence is 14 residues long. Germline CDR1 is MGHRA and CDR2 is YSYEKL. The CDR3: CASSQQGGNTEAFF. CDR3 DNA sequence: TGCGCCAGCAGCCAACAGGGGGGGAACACTGAAGCTTTCTTT.

By sample fraction, this clone is medium-sized. CDR3: CASSPIQGSEAFF. The CDR3 nucleotides are TGTGCCAGCAGTCCGATCCAGGGTTCTGAAGCTTTCTTT. V usage is TRBV6-1 and J usage is TRBJ1-1; the D gene is possibly TRBD1 (5 bases). The CDR3 totals 13 residues. V dropped 5 bases and J dropped 6 bases, with 13 bases sitting between them. CDR1 is MNHNS and CDR2 is SASEGT in the germline V gene.

V and J are TRBV6-5 and TRBJ1-2; 9 bases map to TRBD1. This CDR3 comprises 16 residues. Losses at the gene ends were 4 bases for V and 8 bases for J; bases not matched to a gene: 14. Germline-derived CDR1 and CDR2 are MNHEY and SVGAGI. The CDR3 is CASSSSFTGQGVGYTF. CDR3 bases: TGTGCCAGCAGTTCGTCCTTTACGGGACAGGGAGTAGGCTACACCTTC.

The V gene is TRBV19, the J gene TRBJ2-1, with a possible D match to TRBD1 (7 bases). The CDR3 is made up of 15 amino acids. With 5 bases removed from V and 6 bases from J, the gap between germline ends came to 17 bases. Germline CDR1 is LNHDA and CDR2 is SQIVND (reference sequence). The CDR3 sequence: CASSGAGQPPNEQFF. The DNA for the CDR3 is TGTGCCAGTAGTGGCGCGGGACAGCCTCCCAATGAGCAGTTCTTC. The full variable domain, rest sourced from reference TRBV19 and TRBJ2-1, is DGGITQSPKYLFRKEGQNVTLSCEQNLNHDAMYWYRQDPGQGLRLIYYSQIVNDFQKGDIAEGYSVSREKKESFPLTVTSAQKNPTAFYLCASSGAGQPPNEQFFGPGTRLTVL.

The chain has TRBV6-5 and TRBJ2-7, with TRBD2 matching over 7 bases. V lost 6 bases and J lost 6; bases outside the gene matches: 2. Per germline, CDR1 MNHEY and CDR2 SVGAGI. The CDR3 has 11 amino acids. CDR3 loop: CASSPGGEQYF. CDR3 in DNA: TGTGCCAGCAGCCCGGGAGGCGAGCAGTACTTC.

The chain employs TRBV27 and TRBJ2-2; D is ambiguous. CDR1 and CDR2 from the germline V gene are MNHEY and SMNVEV (reference sequence). CDR3 length: 16 residues. The V gene lost 5 bases and the J gene lost 0 bases, with 13 bases spanning the gap. The CDR3 spells CASSPTGRTNTGELFF. In DNA, the CDR3 is TGTGCCAGCAGTCCTACCGGACGGACGAACACCGGGGAGCTGTTTTTT.

The chain joins TRBV4-1 to TRBJ1-5; a weak D match, TRBD1 (6 bases). Germline V CDR1 and CDR2: MGHRA, YSYEKL. The CDR3 is made up of 15 amino acids. With 0 bases removed from V and 6 bases from J, the gap between germline ends came to 12 bases. CDR3 residues: CASSQDIRGGQPQHF. The CDR3 DNA reads as TGCGCCAGCAGCCAAGATATCAGGGGTGGTCAGCCCCAGCATTTT.

The chain links TRBV27 to TRBJ1-3, with D perhaps TRBD1 (5 bases). Germline V gene sequence: CDR1 MNHEY, CDR2 SMNVEV (reference sequence). Deletions cut 2 bases from V and 3 bases from J, with 11 bases between. The CDR3 is 15 residues long. CDR3 sequence reads: CASSLRQGFGNTIYF. CDR3 sequence (DNA): TGTGCCAGCAGTTTACGCCAGGGATTTGGAAACACCATATATTTT.